Listed here are 27 T cell receptor beta chains from one sample, sequenced in a study of T cell repertoires in cytomegalovirus infection. TCRdb fed the reads into MiXCR, producing one record per CDR3 protein. Of some 680,000 distinct CDR3 sequences in the sample, roughly 35% were seen once. Sequenced material: PBMCs. These receptors were taken from a human donor in good health (CMV status not recorded). Some clones in this sample may be carry-over from other donors' samples.

This clonotype has more than one count but fewer than ten. This chain joins TRBV10-3 and TRBJ2-7; D unclear. The ends were cut back, 4 bases at V and 3 bases at J, with 16 bases in the middle. Germline CDR1 ENHRY, CDR2 SYGVKD. CDR3 size: 15 residues. CDR3 bases: TGTGCCATCAGTGGGAGCACGACAACATTCTACGAGCAGTACTTC. Encoded protein: CAISGSTTTFYEQYF.

This clonotype was counted ten times or more. The chain joins TRBV19 to TRBJ2-1; D gene ambiguous. CDR3 length: 18 residues. The germline V and J ends were trimmed by 1 base and 1 base, with 17 bases remaining between them. The germline gives CDR1 LNHDA, CDR2 SQIVND (reference sequence). The CDR3 bases are TGTGCCAGTAGTATAGTCTTGAGGTCTCGTGTGTCCTACAATGAGCAGTTCTTC. The encoded protein is CASSIVLRSRVSYNEQFF.

This clonotype has a handful of counts. The chain employs TRBV6-2 or TRBV6-3 and TRBJ2-7, with D unclear. V lost 6 bases, J lost 2 bases, and 8 bases lay in between. The CDR3 is made up of 12 amino acids. Germline V gene sequence: CDR1 MNHEY, CDR2 SVGEGT. DNA of the CDR3: TGTGCCAGCAGCCCCCTTACCTACGAGCAGTACTTC. This sequence encodes CASSPLTYEQYF.

Only a few counts were recorded for this clonotype. The CDR3 loop reads CASSLRAEGQPQHF. Here the CDR3 DNA reads TGTGCCAGCAGCTTAAGGGCCGAGGGTCAGCCCCAGCATTTT. The chain is built from TRBV7-6 and TRBJ1-5; D unresolved. CDR3 length equals 14 residues. The germline V gene has CDR1 SGHVS and CDR2 FNYEAQ. Trimming stripped 2 bases from V and 6 bases from J, with 11 bases between.

This rearrangement joins TRBV20-1 to TRBJ1-2; possibly TRBD1 for D (6 bases). Trimming pared 3 bases from V and 5 bases from J, leaving 13 bases between. Germline lookup yields CDR1 DFQATT and CDR2 SNEGSKA (reference sequence). There are 13 residues in the CDR3. The CDR3 bases are TGCAGTGCTAGGCGACAGGAAATTTATGGCTACACCTTC. Protein sequence: CSARRQEIYGYTF.

There are many counts of this clonotype. This rearrangement joins TRBV7-2 to TRBJ1-1; D remains ambiguous. Per the germline V gene, CDR1 is SGHTA and CDR2 is FQGNSA. The CDR3 is made up of 14 amino acids. Between the trimmed V and J ends, which lost 4 bases and 1 base, there was a span of 10 bases. DNA of the CDR3: TGTGCCAGCAGCTGGAGGACGTCGAACACTGAAGCTTTCTTT. Its protein is CASSWRTSNTEAFF. Looking up the rest from reference TRBV7-2 and TRBJ1-1 gives the full variable domain: GAGVSQSPSNKVTEKGKDVELRCDPISGHTALYWYRQSLGQGLEFLIYFQGNSAPDKSGLPSDRFSAERTGGSVSTLTIQRTQQEDSAVYLCASSWRTSNTEAFFGQGTRLTVV.

In its sample, this clonotype was seen a few times. V gene TRBV7-2 combines with J gene TRBJ2-7; either TRBD1 or TRBD2 may supply D (5 bases each). Germline CDR1 and CDR2: SGHTA and FQGNSA. V was clipped by 0 bases and J by 2 bases, with 11 bases between them. The CDR3 covers 15 residues. CDR3 in amino acids: CASSLAHGTPYEQYF. Here the CDR3 DNA reads TGTGCCAGCAGCTTAGCGCACGGGACCCCCTACGAGCAGTACTTC.

This clonotype appeared many times. V usage is TRBV7-6 and J usage is TRBJ1-1; D is ambiguous. V lost 6 bases, J lost 1 base, and 15 bases lay in between. Germline V lookup: CDR1 SGHVS, CDR2 FNYEAQ. The CDR3 length is 15 residues. The CDR3 loop is CASSPEALANTEAFF. Written as DNA, the CDR3 is TGTGCCAGCAGTCCCGAGGCCCTCGCGAACACTGAAGCTTTCTTT.

A few counts support this clonotype. The chain couples TRBV6-4 to TRBJ2-1; the match to TRBD2 covers 8 bases. The CDR3 has 13 amino acids. The ends lost 8 bases at V and 4 bases at J; junction bases unmatched: 4. Germline V gene data show CDR1 as MRHNA and CDR2 as SNTAGT. Here the CDR3 reads CASREGGYNEQFF. Written as DNA, the CDR3 is TGTGCCAGCCGGGAGGGGGGATACAATGAGCAGTTCTTC.

CDR3: CSAGGVRTNEKLFF. In nucleotides, the CDR3 is TGCAGCGCGGGCGGGGTTAGGACTAATGAAAAACTGTTTTTT. The chain has TRBV29-1 and TRBJ1-4; no clear D. This CDR3 region has 14 residues. The V end was cut by 7 bases, the J end by 2 bases, with 14 bases between. The germline CDR1 and CDR2 sequences are SQVTM and ANQGSEA.

The sample holds a few counts of this clonotype. The gene calls are TRBV7-8 and TRBJ1-1; D remains ambiguous. CDR1 and CDR2 (germline): SGHVS, FQNEAQ. The CDR3 loop spans 15 amino acids. Trimming took off 1 base at V and 4 bases at J, with 13 bases between the two ends. The CDR3 DNA is TGTGCCAGCAGCTTAGGATCCAGGCCAGGCACTGAAGCTTTCTTT. Encoded protein: CASSLGSRPGTEAFF. Full variable domain (missing parts from reference TRBV7-8 and TRBJ1-1): GAGVSQSPRYKVAKRGQDVALRCDPISGHVSLFWYQQALGQGPEFLTYFQNEAQLDKSGLPSDRFFAERPEGSVSTLKIQRTQQEDSAVYLCASSLGSRPGTEAFFGQGTRLTVV.

This clonotype was seen a few times. V usage is TRBV28 and J usage is TRBJ1-4, with D possibly matching TRBD1 (5 bases). Germline V gene lookup returns CDR1 MDHEN and CDR2 SYDVKM. Trimming removed 6 bases from V and 8 bases from J, with 19 bases in between. CDR3 length: 15 amino acids. For the CDR3, the DNA is TGTGCCAGCAGCCCATCACCAGGGCTTTCCGAAAAACTGTTTTTT. Amino acid sequence: CASSPSPGLSEKLFF.

The rearrangement joins TRBV4-1 to TRBJ2-2, with D perhaps matching TRBD1 (6 bases). Trimming took off 4 bases at V and 5 bases at J, with 14 bases between the two ends. Germline CDR1 MGHRA, CDR2 YSYEKL. The CDR3 has 15 residues. In DNA, the CDR3 is TGCGCCAGCAGCCTACGAAGCACAGGGACCGGGGAGCTGTTTTTT. Protein sequence: CASSLRSTGTGELFF.

This rearrangement joins TRBV12-3 or TRBV12-4 to TRBJ1-2; D may be TRBD1 (6 bases). Trimming left V 6 bases short and J 7 bases short, with 18 bases between. The CDR3 length is 14 residues. The CDR3 spells CASSLRGGAGGYTF. In DNA form, the CDR3 reads TGTGCCAGCAGCCTGAGGGGGGGCGCAGGTGGCTACACCTTC.

The CDR3 is CSGLAASTDTQYF. The CDR3 DNA sequence: TGCAGTGGACTAGCGGCAAGCACAGATACGCAGTATTTT. V and J are TRBV20-1 and TRBJ2-3; 9 nucleotides agree with TRBD2. J gave up 0 bases and V 7 bases, and 2 bases lay outside the gene matches. The length of the CDR3 is 13 residues. Germline assignment: CDR1 DFQATT and CDR2 SNEGSKA (reference sequence).

V and J are TRBV15 and TRBJ1-5, with 7 bases matching TRBD1. V lost 5 bases to trimming and J lost 6 bases; unmatched junction nucleotides: 7. This CDR3 spans 14 amino acids. CDR1 is LNHNV, CDR2 YYDKDF, per germline (reference sequence). The DNA for the CDR3 is TGTGCCACCAGCCCAGACAGGGTTATTCAGCCCCAGCATTTT. Residues: CATSPDRVIQPQHF. The whole variable domain, filled in from reference TRBV15 and TRBJ1-5, reads DAMVIQNPRYQVTQFGKPVTLSCSQTLNHNVMYWYQQKSSQAPKLLFHYYDKDFNNEADTPDNFQSRRPNTSFCFLDIRSPGLGDTAMYLCATSPDRVIQPQHFGDGTRLSIL.

This clonotype has ten or more counts. V usage is TRBV2 and J usage is TRBJ1-6; D is possibly TRBD1 (5 bases). Trimming shortened V by 6 bases and J by 9 bases, and 15 bases separated the two germline ends. The CDR3 is made up of 14 amino acids. Germline CDR1 SNHLY, CDR2 FYNNEI. CDR3 loop: CASSVAGQGSPLHF. CDR3 coding DNA: TGTGCCAGCAGCGTAGCAGGCCAGGGTTCACCCCTCCACTTT.

This clonotype has more than one count but fewer than ten. The rearrangement links TRBV28 to TRBJ1-5; D is unclear. The CDR3 is 11 residues long. V was shortened by 7 bases and J by 13 bases, with 14 bases between the two germline ends. Per germline, CDR1 MDHEN and CDR2 SYDVKM. CDR3 coding DNA: TGTGCCAGCAATTCGTATTTTTCGCAGCATTTT. Its translation is CASNSYFSQHF.

The chain employs TRBV18 and TRBJ1-5; tentative D call: TRBD1 (5 bases). Germline V gene sequence: CDR1 KGHSH, CDR2 LQKENI. V was pared by 4 bases and J by 0 bases, with 22 bases between. The CDR3 consists of 19 residues. CDR3 amino acids: CASSLTSGNRTYSNQPQHF. In DNA, the CDR3 is TGTGCCAGCTCACTAACATCAGGAAACCGGACATATAGCAATCAGCCCCAGCATTTT.

This clonotype has a count of ten or more. The CDR3 DNA is TGTGCCAGCAGTTGGGGGGGCGCTAATGAAAAACTGTTTTTT. It is translated as CASSWGGANEKLFF. This rearrangement joins TRBV28 to TRBJ1-4, with TRBD1 as a possible D gene (6 bases). This CDR3 has 14 amino acids. Deletions cut 4 bases from V and 3 bases from J, with 9 bases between. CDR1 MDHEN and CDR2 SYDVKM come from the germline V gene.

J is TRBJ1-5 and V is TRBV5-1; no definite D call. Germline CDR1 SGHRS, CDR2 YFSETQ. V was shortened by 1 base and J by 8 bases, with 16 bases between the two germline ends. This CDR3 contains 15 residues. The CDR3 sequence: CASSLSLGSREPQHF. CDR3 coding DNA: TGCGCCAGCAGCTTGAGTTTAGGGTCTCGGGAGCCCCAGCATTTT.

The chain carries TRBV5-1 and TRBJ1-2; D is uncertain. V lost 0 bases to trimming and J lost 4 bases, with 13 bases between them. This CDR3 contains 15 residues. Germline assignment: CDR1 SGHRS and CDR2 YFSETQ. The CDR3 reads CASSLEEGYGYGYTF. DNA of the CDR3: TGCGCCAGCAGCTTGGAGGAGGGATACGGCTATGGCTACACCTTC.

A word on this clonotype: Relative to the germline gene, one junction end is altered; a read error may explain this. The chain has TRBV4-1 and TRBJ2-2; 9 bases align to TRBD2. The length of the CDR3 is 17 residues. Per germline, CDR1 MGHRA and CDR2 YSYEKL. CDR3 sequence: CASSQDGSGSAVEELFF. The CDR3 nucleotides read TGTGCCAGCAGCCAAGACGGTAGCGGGAGCGCAGTCGAGGAGCTGTTTTTT.

The chain combines TRBV19 with TRBJ1-2; TRBD1 matches at 8 bases. Trimming cost V 9 bases and J 7 bases; bases outside gene matches: 19. Germline V CDR1 and CDR2: LNHDA, SQIVND (reference sequence). The CDR3 has 16 residues. This chain's CDR3 is CASLPASDREVAGYTF. The DNA for the CDR3 is TGTGCCAGCCTCCCGGCGTCGGACAGGGAGGTAGCTGGCTACACCTTC.

Many counts were recorded for this clonotype. The V call is TRBV7-6, the J call TRBJ1-5, with D uncertain. Germline V CDR1 and CDR2: SGHVS, FNYEAQ. The ends were cut back, 2 bases at V and 6 bases at J, with 8 bases in the middle. The CDR3 covers 13 residues. CDR3 amino acids: CASSLFGSQPQHF. DNA of the CDR3: TGTGCCAGCAGCTTATTCGGGTCTCAGCCCCAGCATTTT.

This clonotype turned up a few times. The genes are TRBV12-3 or TRBV12-4 and TRBJ1-1; TRBD1 is a possible D gene (5 bases). The CDR3 is made up of 18 amino acids. V lost 2 bases and J lost 6, with 25 bases in between. The CDR3 spells CASSLLVPRGRVSAEAFF. CDR3 DNA: TGTGCCAGCAGTTTATTGGTACCGAGGGGAAGGGTTAGTGCTGAAGCTTTCTTT.

The chain couples TRBV28 to TRBJ1-2; 8 nucleotides line up with TRBD1. The V gene's germline CDR1 is MDHEN and CDR2 SYDVKM. V was pared by 4 bases and J by 1 base, with 2 bases of the junction left unmatched. This CDR3 has 14 amino acids. The CDR3 protein is CASSWTGNNYGYTF. DNA of the CDR3: TGTGCCAGCAGTTGGACAGGGAATAACTATGGCTACACCTTC.